What follows is one T cell receptor (beta chain) and its context. In this sample, this clonotype turned up a few times. No cognate antigen has been identified for it. Nothing much larger sits one base from this clone, and base qualities are not available. These data belong to a study of response to subunit inactivated influenza vaccine (dated by TCRdb to 2016 to 2018). At the level of the whole study: Deep quantitative T cell receptor repertoire profiling was used in the study to track responses to a trivalent subunit inactivated influenza vaccine. Beyond this particular receptor, the publication reports: According to the authors, only a limited number of new T cells may be recruited by each seasonal influenza vaccination.

Library construction relied on RT-PCR. Reads for this sample came from an Illumina HiSeq 2500. The public sequencing data were trimmed at Q25 with fastp and processed into clonotypes with MiXCR by TCRdb, which kept only in-frame beta chains. Every distinct CDR3 protein forms one entry, paired with its most common genes and DNA. The sample yields about 650,000 distinct CDR3 sequences; less than 15% were counted once. In total, the top ten clones hold 7.5% to 8% of the sample. Specimen: PBMCs from blood, collected about 14 days before vaccination. This TCR came from a middle-aged man who received an inactivated influenza vaccine. Donor details come from another sample of the same person, matched by shared clones.

The CDR3 reads as follows: CASSLGPSLNYGYTF. At the DNA level, the sequence is TGTGCCAGCAGCTTAGGACCCTCCCTTAACTATGGCTACACCTTC. The sequence is built from TRBV7-2 and TRBJ1-2; the D gene remains uncertain. V is clipped by 1 base and J by 1 base, and the sequence between their germline boundaries is 10 bases long. CDR1 and CDR2 are read off the germline V gene as SGHTA and FQGNSA. Measured from the cysteine to the phenylalanine, the CDR3 is 15 residues long. Only CDR3 DNA is held: 45 bases, read in frame from base 1.